This T cell receptor (beta chain) was recovered during a study of cytomegalovirus exposure and HLA in healthy donors. A note on this clone: Its antigen is undetermined.

With 60 Vbeta and 13 Jbeta primers, the PCR was carried out. Assay used: immunoSEQ multiplex PCR; TCRdb lists only in-frame clones, some missing. This sample has some 120,000 clones, with roughly 80% found just once. Study-wide findings and caveats: V- and J-gene trimming in TCR beta was tied to a missense DCLRE1C variant by an analysis performed later.

Sample: PBMCs. This TCR came from a man younger than 30 in good health and CMV-seropositive.

The CDR3 bases are TGTGCCAGCAGCTTACTACAGGGTTCCGGGGAGCTGTTTTTT. Protein product: CASSLLQGSGELFF. The V gene is TRBV7-2, the J gene TRBJ2-2, with a possible D match to TRBD1 (6 bases). The CDR3 totals 14 residues. CDR1 is SGHTA and CDR2 is FQGNSA in the germline V gene. Trimming shortened V by 2 bases and J by 6 bases, and 10 bases separated the two germline ends.